The clone carrying this TCR beta chain was seen only a few times. The data stem from a study of blood T cell repertoires in COVID-19. Germline CDR1 SNHLY, CDR2 FYNNEI. The CDR3 is 16 amino acids. V lost 1 base, J lost 0 bases, and 13 bases lay in between. Only in-frame clones appear in the TCRdb table, and some are missing; sequencing was by immunoSEQ multiplex PCR. The data contain about 400,000 clones, more than 75% of them singletons. This rearrangement joins TRBV2 to TRBJ2-7, with a possible D match to TRBD1 (6 bases). The clonotype was recovered from a young woman who had recovered from COVID-19. The source material was PBMCs or T cells enriched from blood (not recorded which). The CDR3 DNA reads as TGTGCCAGCAGTGAAGGGGGGACACGTCTCTCCTACGAGCAGTACTTC. As protein: CASSEGGTRLSYEQYF.